This TCR beta chain was obtained from a study of T cells after yellow fever vaccination. Template switching by 5'RACE produced TCR cDNA, adding a universal primer site and UMIs. TCRdb re-called the 5' RACE reads with MiXCR, one entry per CDR3 protein. The sample lists hundreds of thousands of distinct CDR3 sequences, under 25% seen once, with 13% to 15% in the top ten. Study-wide points: Most primary-vaccination clones reappeared after the booster (approximately 97% CD4, roughly 88% CD8). Only a minor proportion of clonotypes was detected across both CD4 and CD8 compartments. FACS-sorted repertoires could harbor abundant contaminating bulk-population clonotypes.

CDR3 length: 13 residues. V was pared by 5 bases and J by 7 bases, with 12 bases between. Germline CDR1 MNHNS, CDR2 SASEGT. In its sample, this clonotype was seen a few times. What it binds is unknown. The sequence was collected from a man under 40 who received the YFV17D yellow fever vaccine. Material: PBMCs, obtained 15 days after the yellow fever booster vaccination. The chain couples TRBV6-1 to TRBJ1-5; no clear D. The CDR3 DNA reads TGTGCCAGCAGTACCGCGCGATCCCAGCCCCAGCATTTT. It translates to CASSTARSQPQHF.